Below are 32 T cell receptor beta chains sequenced from a single sample in a study of post-analysis software for immune sequencing data. These receptors' antigens are unknown. Study-level results: Compared with controls, patients had more of 4 or 5 TRBV segments, including TRBV5-6, TRBV5-1 and TRBV20-1.

Researchers reported that TCR beta cDNA libraries carried unique molecular identifiers. TCRdb re-analysed the PCR reads in MiXCR, keeping a single row per CDR3 protein. The data contain about 180,000 distinct CDR3 sequences, approximately 28% of them singletons. The sample consisted of blood. The receptors shown here come from a girl between 10 and 17 years old with multiple sclerosis.

This clonotype was counted between two and nine times. This chain uses TRBV20-1 with TRBJ1-4; D is perhaps TRBD1 (6 bases). Germline V gives CDR1 DFQATT, CDR2 SNEGSKA (reference sequence). V lost 5 bases to trimming and J lost 8 bases, with 18 bases between them. CDR3 length: 14 residues. CDR3 DNA: TGCAGTGCTCCGGGAGGGGGGCGACTAGAAAAACTGTTTTTT. Its protein is CSAPGGGRLEKLFF.

This clonotype was recorded at least ten times. V and J are TRBV12-3 or TRBV12-4 and TRBJ1-1, with D tentatively TRBD1 (5 bases). The CDR3 spans 12 residues. V lost 3 bases and J 6 bases, leaving 8 bases between the germline ends. CDR3 in amino acids: CASSLVGAEAFF. The CDR3, as DNA: TGTGCCAGCAGTTTGGTAGGGGCTGAAGCTTTCTTT.

The V gene is TRBV5-1, the J gene TRBJ1-6; D is uncertain. The CDR3 runs 14 residues. CDR1 is SGHRS and CDR2 is YFSETQ in the germline V gene. The ends were cut back, 0 bases at V and 7 bases at J, with 8 bases in the middle. CDR3 sequence: CASSLDVNNSPLHF. Here the CDR3 DNA reads TGCGCCAGCAGCTTGGATGTGAACAATTCACCCCTCCACTTT.

This clonotype was found many times. V and J are TRBV15 and TRBJ1-2; weak D call: TRBD1 (6 bases). CDR1 and CDR2 (germline): LNHNV, YYDKDF (reference sequence). Trimming shortened V by 0 bases and J by 9 bases, and 11 bases separated the two germline ends. CDR3 length equals 13 residues. CDR3 sequence reads: CATSREFRDSYTF. CDR3 bases: TGTGCCACCAGCAGAGAGTTCCGGGACAGCTACACCTTC.

The chain carries TRBV5-1 and TRBJ1-6; 7 positions match TRBD1. Trimming took 1 base from V and 11 from J; bases not matched to a gene: 3. Germline values: CDR1 SGHRS, CDR2 YFSETQ. CDR3 size: 13 residues. In DNA, the CDR3 is TGCGCCAGCAGCTTGACAGGGGTTCCACCCCTCCACTTT. Its protein is CASSLTGVPPLHF.

At least ten counts were recorded for this clonotype. The chain couples TRBV15 to TRBJ2-3, with TRBD2 matching 8 bases. The V and J ends lost 5 bases and 4 bases, in that order; junction bases with no gene match: 8. The germline CDR1 and CDR2 sequences are LNHNV and YYDKDF (reference sequence). The CDR3 length is 15 residues. CDR3 coding DNA: TGTGCCACCAGCCGGACTAGCCAGGTGGCAGATACGCAGTATTTT. Residues: CATSRTSQVADTQYF.

This clonotype has at least ten counts. The chain uses TRBV6-2 or TRBV6-3 and TRBJ2-7; tentative D call: TRBD1 (5 bases). V was cut by 3 bases and J by 2 bases, with 20 bases left in between. The CDR3 sequence is 17 residues long. Germline CDR1 is MNHEY and CDR2 is SVGEGT. CDR3 in DNA: TGTGCCAGCAGTTATTCTGGCTACAGGATCGTAGCCTACGAGCAGTACTTC. Translation: CASSYSGYRIVAYEQYF.

This clonotype was seen ten or more times. The chain uses TRBV7-8 and TRBJ2-5; 9 nucleotides match TRBD2. With 5 bases clipped from V and 4 bases from J, the junction kept 17 bases outside the gene matches. The germline V gene encodes CDR1 SGHVS and CDR2 FQNEAQ. The CDR3 sequence is 18 residues long. CDR3 coding DNA: TGTGCCAGCAGCCACAGACTTAGTGGACTAGCGAATCGAGAGACCCAGTACTTC. Translating it yields CASSHRLSGLANRETQYF.

The rearrangement uses TRBV7-2 and TRBJ2-5, with D tentatively TRBD2 (5 bases). Between the trimmed V and J ends, which lost 4 bases and 11 bases, there was a span of 20 bases. The germline gives CDR1 SGHTA, CDR2 FQGNSA. CDR3 length: 14 residues. CDR3 nucleotide sequence: TGTGCCAGCAGCTCCACGCTGGAGTGGGGAGAGCAGTACTTC. Translated, it gives CASSSTLEWGEQYF.

This clonotype was observed many times. DNA of the CDR3: TGCAGTGCTAGACGCGGGGGCAATGAGCAGTTCTTC. It yields the protein CSARRGGNEQFF. The chain has TRBV20-1 and TRBJ2-1; TRBD2 matches 7 bases. Germline-derived CDR1 and CDR2 are DFQATT and SNEGSKA (reference sequence). V lost 2 bases, J lost 6 bases, and 1 base stayed unmatched. The CDR3 spans 12 residues.

This chain links TRBV7-9 with TRBJ2-3; no clear D. The ends were cut back, 5 bases at V and 1 base at J, with 13 bases in the middle. CDR1 SEHNR and CDR2 FQNEAQ come from the germline V gene (reference sequence). There are 15 residues in the CDR3. The CDR3 is CASSPRFPGTDTQYF. Here the CDR3 DNA reads TGTGCCAGCAGCCCTCGGTTTCCGGGCACAGATACGCAGTATTTT.

This clonotype was seen a few times. The V call is TRBV6-5, the J call TRBJ1-1, with D maybe TRBD1 (5 bases). The CDR3 covers 17 residues. From germline, CDR1 is MNHEY and CDR2 SVGAGI. V shed 0 bases and J shed 0 bases, with 14 bases lying between them. The CDR3 reads CASSYSSFAGMNTEAFF. The CDR3 DNA is TGTGCCAGCAGTTACTCGAGTTTCGCAGGGATGAACACTGAAGCTTTCTTT.

This clonotype was seen ten or more times. The chain carries TRBV10-3 and TRBJ2-7; 7 positions agree with TRBD1. The CDR3 runs to 15 residues. J gave up 1 base and V 4 bases, and 7 bases lay outside the gene matches. Germline CDR1 and CDR2: ENHRY and SYGVKD. The CDR3 is CAISVWAGGSYEQYF. For the CDR3, the DNA is TGTGCCATCAGTGTCTGGGCAGGGGGATCCTACGAGCAGTACTTC.

On this clonotype itself: This could be a read error, since a much larger clone is one nucleotide away. The genes are TRBV20-1 and TRBJ2-1; D may be TRBD2 (6 bases). TRBJ2-7 explains the end of the DNA better; the J call may be wrong. CDR1 is DFQATT and CDR2 is SNEGSKA in the germline V gene (reference sequence). This CDR3 is built from 16 residues. The chain's CDR3 is CSARDREKGWSNEQYF. DNA for the CDR3: TGCAGTGCTAGAGATCGGGAGAAGGGGTGGTCCAATGAGCAGTACTTC.

At least ten counts were recorded for this clonotype. The chain carries TRBV10-3 and TRBJ2-6; possibly TRBD2 for D (6 bases). Germline V CDR1 and CDR2: ENHRY, SYGVKD. V was cut by 2 bases and J by 1 base, with 12 bases left in between. The CDR3 is made up of 17 amino acids. The DNA of the CDR3 is TGTGCCATCAGTGAGAGGGTGGGGGGATCTGGGGCCAACGTCCTGACTTTC. Its protein is CAISERVGGSGANVLTF.

This clonotype was counted at least ten times. J is TRBJ2-5 and V is TRBV5-1, with TRBD2 as a possible D gene (6 bases). Germline lookup yields CDR1 SGHRS and CDR2 YFSETQ. Trimming took 4 bases from V and 1 from J, leaving 8 bases between them. The CDR3 runs 13 residues. The CDR3 region is CASSRTTQETQYF. The CDR3, as DNA: TGCGCCAGCAGCAGGACTACCCAAGAGACCCAGTACTTC. The whole variable domain, filled in from reference TRBV5-1 and TRBJ2-5, reads KAGVTQTPRYLIKTRGQQVTLSCSPISGHRSVSWYQQTPGQGLQFLFEYFSETQRNKGNFPGRFSGRQFSNSRSEMNVSTLELGDSALYLCASSRTTQETQYFGPGTRLLVL.

The chain carries TRBV2 and TRBJ2-3, with 12 bases matching TRBD2. Germline trimming cut 2 bases from V and 5 bases from J; bases unmatched to any gene: 2. Germline loops: CDR1 SNHLY, CDR2 FYNNEI. The CDR3 consists of 15 residues. CDR3 bases: TGTGCCAGCAGTGAATCGGGACTAGCGGGAGATACGCAGTATTTT. Its translation: CASSESGLAGDTQYF. The complete variable domain, with remaining parts taken from reference TRBV2 and TRBJ2-3, reads EPEVTQTPSHQVTQMGQEVILRCVPISNHLYFYWYRQILGQKVEFLVSFYNNEISEKSEIFDDQFSVERPDGSNFTLKIRSTKLEDSAMYFCASSESGLAGDTQYFGPGTRLTVL.

This clonotype was counted ten times or more. The chain links TRBV20-1 to TRBJ2-1; 7 nucleotides line up with TRBD2. The V segment lost 4 bases and the J segment 4 bases; nucleotides outside the gene matches: 13. This CDR3 contains 16 residues. Germline loops: CDR1 DFQATT, CDR2 SNEGSKA (reference sequence). CDR3 sequence (DNA): TGCAGTGCTATCAGTCTCTGGACTAGTGGGTACAATGAGCAGTTCTTC. This encodes CSAISLWTSGYNEQFF.

This clonotype was picked up many times. This chain links TRBV20-1 with TRBJ2-3; 14 bases agree with TRBD2. This CDR3 comprises 14 residues. Germline loops: CDR1 DFQATT, CDR2 SNEGSKA (reference sequence). The V gene end was trimmed by 7 bases and the J gene end by 4 bases; junction bases not matched to a gene: 4. In DNA, the CDR3 is TGCAGTGTCGTGACTAGCGGGAGGGCAGATACGCAGTATTTT. It is translated as CSVVTSGRADTQYF.

This clonotype was found a few times. This chain links TRBV4-1 with TRBJ1-3; 7 positions match TRBD1. The V segment lost 0 bases and the J segment 0 bases; nucleotides outside the gene matches: 8. CDR1 and CDR2 from the germline V gene are MGHRA and YSYEKL. CDR3 length: 18 residues. The CDR3 DNA reads as TGCGCCAGCAGCCAAGATGGATTTAGGGGGCCCTCTGGAAACACCATATATTTT. This translates into CASSQDGFRGPSGNTIYF.

This clonotype has a single count. This sequence joins TRBV3-1 and TRBJ2-1; 8 nucleotides agree with TRBD2. The V segment lost 4 bases and the J segment 7 bases; nucleotides outside the gene matches: 15. The CDR3 length is 17 residues. Germline CDR1 LGHDT, CDR2 YNNKEL (reference sequence). The CDR3 sequence: CASSPRTGTRGGNEQFF. The CDR3 nucleotides read TGTGCCAGCAGCCCCCGAACCGGGACTAGGGGGGGGAATGAGCAGTTCTTC.

Concerning this clonotype itself: A much larger clone lies one base from this, so it may be a read error. The J gene is TRBJ2-7, the V gene TRBV6-5; TRBD2 aligns across 8 bases. This CDR3 is built from 13 residues. Germline CDR1 reads MNHEY; CDR2 reads SVGAGI. The junction had 8 bases not matched to a gene; V was cut back by 7 bases and J by 6 bases. In DNA form, the CDR3 reads TGTGCCAGCAATGGGACTAGGTACACCGAGCAGTACTTC. Translated, it gives CASNGTRYTEQYF.

This clonotype came up a few times. The CDR3 loop is CASSFRRGTTEAFF. CDR3 DNA sequence: TGTGCCAGCAGTTTTCGGAGGGGGACGACTGAAGCTTTCTTT. The rearrangement uses TRBV28 and TRBJ1-1; TRBD1 might be the D (6 bases). The V and J ends lost 3 bases and 5 bases respectively, with 13 bases between them. This CDR3 spans 14 amino acids. CDR1 and CDR2 from the germline V gene are MDHEN and SYDVKM.

In its sample, this clonotype was seen many times. This chain uses TRBV11-2 with TRBJ2-1; TRBD2 might be the D (6 bases). This CDR3 comprises 16 residues. V lost 6 bases and J 0 bases, leaving 15 bases between the germline ends. Germline V CDR1 and CDR2: SGHAT, FQNNGV. The CDR3 protein is CASRKSGSSSYNEQFF. DNA of the CDR3: TGTGCCAGCAGGAAGAGCGGGTCAAGCTCCTACAATGAGCAGTTCTTC.

This clonotype has just a few counts. The chain uses TRBV9 and TRBJ1-2; D unclear. V lost 4 bases and J 4 bases, leaving 17 bases between the germline ends. Germline CDR1 is SGDLS and CDR2 is YYNGEE. There are 15 residues in the CDR3. CDR3 amino acids: CASSPEGSYGYGYTF. For the CDR3, the DNA is TGTGCCAGCAGCCCCGAAGGCTCGTACGGCTATGGCTACACCTTC.

V is TRBV7-2 and J is TRBJ1-1; 7 bases map to TRBD1. Trimming cost V 5 bases and J 5 bases; bases outside gene matches: 14. The CDR3 length is 16 residues. Germline V gene sequence: CDR1 SGHTA, CDR2 FQGNSA. CDR3 in DNA: TGTGCCAGCAGCCCCCAGGGGGGACAGCAAATAACTGAAGCTTTCTTT. Amino acid sequence: CASSPQGGQQITEAFF.

This clonotype was detected once. The junction departs from the called germline gene at one end, perhaps through a read error. V is TRBV13 and J is TRBJ2-6; D may be TRBD1 or TRBD2 (6 bases each). This CDR3 is 16 amino acids long. Germline CDR1 is PRHDT and CDR2 is FYEKMQ (reference sequence). The CDR3 nucleotides are TGTGCCAGCAGCCCCCTGGGGGGTATGGGGGCCAACGTCCGGACTTTC. It translates to CASSPLGGMGANVRTF.

This chain links TRBV28 with TRBJ2-4; D is uncertain. V was trimmed by 2 bases and J by 3 bases, leaving 8 bases between them. Germline assignment: CDR1 MDHEN and CDR2 SYDVKM. CDR3 length equals 14 residues. CDR3 sequence: CASSLRLNKNIQYF. CDR3 sequence (DNA): TGTGCCAGCAGTTTAAGATTAAACAAAAACATTCAGTACTTC.

On this clonotype itself: This may come from a read error, since a much larger clone is one base off. The chain is built from TRBV20-1 and TRBJ2-4, with TRBD1 matching 8 bases. The CDR3 has 14 amino acids. CDR1 DFQATT and CDR2 SNEGSKA come from the germline V gene (reference sequence). CDR3 DNA sequence: TGCAGTGCCGGACAGGGCACAGCCAAAACCATTCAGTACTTC. Encoded protein: CSAGQGTAKTIQYF.

Worth noting for this clonotype: At one end the junction does not follow the germline gene, possibly because of a read error. The chain carries TRBV6-5 and TRBJ2-2, with TRBD2 matching 11 bases. Germline CDR1 reads MNHEY; CDR2 reads SVGAGI. The CDR3 sequence is 18 residues long. This CDR3 reads CASSYTPSGRINTGERFF. In nucleotides, the CDR3 is TGTGCCAGCAGTTACACCCCTAGCGGGAGGATCAACACCGGGGAGCGGTTTTTT.

This clonotype was picked up many times. The V and J genes are TRBV6-5 and TRBJ2-1; TRBD2 agrees at 7 bases. The J segment lost 8 bases and the V segment lost 0 bases, leaving 4 bases of the junction unmatched. Germline V gene lookup returns CDR1 MNHEY and CDR2 SVGAGI. The CDR3 has 14 residues. The CDR3 here is CASSYSGLEYEQFF. CDR3 nucleotide sequence: TGTGCCAGCAGTTACTCCGGACTAGAATATGAGCAGTTCTTC.

This clonotype was detected many times. This chain joins TRBV5-1 and TRBJ2-1, with TRBD2 matching over 11 bases. V dropped 7 bases and J dropped 7; count of bases not matched to a gene: 16. Looked up from germline, CDR1 is SGHRS and CDR2 is YFSETQ. CDR3 length: 17 amino acids. CDR3 coding DNA: TGCGCCAGCCCCGGGACTAGCGGTTATAGGGTTTCAAATGAGCAGTTCTTC. Translated: CASPGTSGYRVSNEQFF.